The 25 T cell receptor beta chains below come from one sample, sequenced in a study of cytotoxic CD8 clonotypes in ibrutinib-treated CLL. Assay used: immunoSEQ multiplex PCR; TCRdb lists only in-frame clones, some missing. The sample lists more than 300,000 clones; more than 65% were seen once. The source material was PBMCs, sampled before ibrutinib treatment. The receptors were sampled from a human donor with chronic lymphocytic leukemia.

This sequence joins TRBV18 and TRBJ1-1; a possible D gene is TRBD1 (5 bases). Deletions cut 8 bases from V and 1 base from J, with 8 bases between. Germline CDR1 KGHSH, CDR2 LQKENI. There are 12 residues in the CDR3. The CDR3 protein is CASRGENTEAFF. CDR3 nucleotides: TGTGCCAGCCGAGGGGAGAACACTGAAGCTTTCTTT.

The rearrangement links TRBV27 to TRBJ2-5, with no clear D. Germline CDR1 MNHEY, CDR2 SMNVEV (reference sequence). Between the trimmed V and J ends, which lost 6 bases and 1 base, there was a span of 12 bases. CDR3 size: 14 residues. The CDR3 bases are TGTGCCAGCAGCTTCGCAAATAGCCAAGAGACCCAGTACTTC. Translated, it gives CASSFANSQETQYF.

V usage is TRBV7-9 and J usage is TRBJ2-7; maybe TRBD2 (7 bases). This CDR3 is 15 amino acids long. CDR1 SEHNR and CDR2 FQNEAQ come from the germline V gene (reference sequence). The V end lost 1 base, the J end lost 3 bases, and 13 bases lay between the germline ends. The DNA of the CDR3 is TGTGCCAGCAGCTTAGTTTGGGAGGGGGACTACGAGCAGTACTTC. Translating gives CASSLVWEGDYEQYF.

This clone was counted once. This chain uses TRBV7-3 with TRBJ2-5, with D hard to call. V lost 6 bases and J 0 bases, leaving 14 bases between the germline ends. CDR1 SGHTA and CDR2 FQGTGA come from the germline V gene. The CDR3 covers 15 residues. Here the CDR3 reads CASSPTLGYQETQYF. CDR3 bases: TGTGCCAGCAGTCCCACCCTTGGGTACCAAGAGACCCAGTACTTC.

The chain has TRBV11-2 and TRBJ2-5, with D possibly being TRBD1 (6 bases). The CDR3 length is 17 residues. Trimming took off 4 bases at V and 3 bases at J, with 21 bases between the two ends. The germline V gene has CDR1 SGHAT and CDR2 FQNNGV. CDR3 loop: CASSSNNNRVVKETQYF. The DNA of the CDR3 is TGTGCCAGCAGCTCCAATAATAACAGGGTAGTCAAAGAGACCCAGTACTTC. Using reference TRBV11-2 and TRBJ2-5 for the parts outside the CDR3, the full variable domain is EAGVAQSPRYKIIEKRQSVAFWCNPISGHATLYWYQQILGQGPKLLIQFQNNGVVDDSQLPKDRFSAERLKGVDSTLKIQPAKLEDSAVYLCASSSNNNRVVKETQYFGPGTRLLVL.

A remark on this clone: The germline gene is not matched at one end of the junction; a read error may be the cause. The J gene is TRBJ2-5, the V gene TRBV7-7; 7 nucleotides line up with TRBD1. Germline V gene lookup returns CDR1 SSHAT and CDR2 FNYEAQ (reference sequence). The CDR3 contains 14 residues. The CDR3 DNA reads as TGTGCTAGCAGCCCGACAGGGTACCAAGAGACCCAGTACTTC. This translates into CASSPTGYQETQYF. Full variable domain (missing parts from reference TRBV7-7 and TRBJ2-5): GAGVSQSPRYKVTKRGQDVTLRCDPISSHATLYWYQQALGQGPEFLTYFNYEAQPDKSGLPSDRFSAERPEGSISTLTIQRTEQRDSAMYRCASSPTGYQETQYFGPGTRLLVL.

The chain links TRBV7-9 to TRBJ1-2; 9 bases map to TRBD1. Germline CDR1 and CDR2: SEHNR and FQNEAQ (reference sequence). J lost 8 bases, V lost 5 bases, and 9 bases had no gene match. The CDR3 runs 14 residues. CDR3 region: CASSARDRDQGYTF. CDR3 DNA: TGTGCCAGCAGCGCCCGGGACAGGGATCAGGGCTACACCTTC.

This clone was seen a few times. The CDR3 spells CASSAAGISNYGYTF. The CDR3, as DNA: TGTGCCAGCAGTGCGGCCGGCATTTCTAACTATGGCTACACCTTC. J is TRBJ1-2 and V is TRBV25-1, with D unresolved. The CDR3 extends over 15 amino acids. Trimming pared 4 bases from V and 0 bases from J, leaving 12 bases between. Germline CDR1 MGHDK, CDR2 SYGVNS.

A few counts support this clone. The rearrangement joins TRBV6-5 to TRBJ2-7, with unresolved D. This CDR3 region has 13 residues. The germline V gene has CDR1 MNHEY and CDR2 SVGAGI. V was pared by 4 bases and J by 7 bases, with 14 bases between. The CDR3 protein is CASSSNSWREQYF. CDR3 DNA sequence: TGTGCCAGCAGTTCGAATTCTTGGAGAGAGCAGTACTTC.

This clone has only one observation. J is TRBJ2-5 and V is TRBV30; no reliable D call. CDR3 length: 15 residues. The germline gives CDR1 GTSNPN, CDR2 SVGIG (reference sequence). Trimming pared 4 bases from V and 4 bases from J, leaving 19 bases between. Here the CDR3 reads CAWKTNGPPRETQYF. The CDR3 coding sequence is TGTGCCTGGAAAACTAACGGGCCCCCCCGAGAGACCCAGTACTTC.

CDR3 protein: CASSPDRAPDTF. The CDR3, as DNA: TGTGCCAGCAGCCCCGACAGGGCTCCCGACACCTTC. This chain connects TRBV7-8 to TRBJ1-2; 7 bases agree with TRBD1. The CDR3 length is 12 residues. Trimming took 5 bases from V and 12 from J; bases not matched to a gene: 9. CDR1 and CDR2 (germline): SGHVS, FQNEAQ. The variable domain in full, completed from reference TRBV7-8 and TRBJ1-2, reads GAGVSQSPRYKVAKRGQDVALRCDPISGHVSLFWYQQALGQGPEFLTYFQNEAQLDKSGLPSDRFFAERPEGSVSTLKIQRTQQEDSAVYLCASSPDRAPDTFGSGTRLTVV.

CDR3: CASSVQAYSGNTIYF. The CDR3 DNA sequence: TGTGCCAGCAGTGTGCAGGCTTACTCTGGAAACACCATATATTTT. V and J are TRBV6-1 and TRBJ1-3; D not resolved. Trimming removed 4 bases from V and 0 bases from J, with 10 bases in between. The germline CDR1 and CDR2 sequences are MNHNS and SASEGT. The CDR3 runs 15 residues.

V gene TRBV4-3 combines with J gene TRBJ2-2, with 7 bases identical to TRBD2. V lost 2 bases to trimming and J lost 3 bases; unmatched junction nucleotides: 9. Germline assignment: CDR1 LGHNA and CDR2 YSLEER. The CDR3 length is 17 residues. This CDR3 reads CASSQPAGVGYTGELFF. Written as DNA, the CDR3 is TGCGCCAGCAGCCAACCCGCGGGAGTGGGGTACACCGGGGAGCTGTTTTTT.

Here the CDR3 reads CASSPRGLASNYEQFF. In DNA, the CDR3 is TGTGCCAGCTCACCACGGGGACTAGCTTCAAACTATGAGCAGTTCTTC. The V gene is TRBV18, the J gene TRBJ2-1, with TRBD2 matching over 9 bases. The CDR3 has 16 residues. The J segment lost 8 bases and the V segment lost 1 base, leaving 9 bases of the junction unmatched. Germline assignment: CDR1 KGHSH and CDR2 LQKENI. The whole variable domain, remainder taken from reference TRBV18 and TRBJ2-1, is NAGVMQNPRHLVRRRGQEARLRCSPMKGHSHVYWYRQLPEEGLKFMVYLQKENIIDESGMPKERFSAEFPKEGPSILRIQQVVRGDSAAYFCASSPRGLASNYEQFFGPGTRLTVL.

The V and J genes are TRBV6-6 and TRBJ2-7; TRBD2 matches 7 bases. The CDR3 is 14 residues long. The trim removed 2 bases at V and 5 bases at J, leaving 6 bases unmatched. Germline CDR1 MNHNY, CDR2 SVGAGI (reference sequence). The CDR3 DNA sequence: TGTGCCAGCAGTTACCTTGGGAGGGCAGACGAGCAGTACTTC. Protein sequence: CASSYLGRADEQYF.

Only a few counts were recorded for this clone. The gene calls are TRBV5-1 and TRBJ2-1, with a weak D call TRBD1 (6 bases). Germline V CDR1 and CDR2: SGHRS, YFSETQ. The CDR3 contains 15 residues. V was pared by 2 bases and J by 6 bases, with 15 bases between. As DNA, the CDR3 is TGCGCCAGCAGCTTAGGACAGATAGACGTCAATGAGCAGTTCTTC. Translation gives CASSLGQIDVNEQFF.

This clone was seen a few times. The chain has TRBV10-2 and TRBJ2-3; D perhaps matches TRBD2 (6 bases). This CDR3 has 14 amino acids. V dropped 3 bases and J dropped 4 bases, with 11 bases sitting between them. CDR1 and CDR2 (germline): WSHSY, SAAADI. CDR3 nucleotides: TGCGCCAGCAGTGATGGGGCTAGCGCAGATACGCAGTATTTT. Translating it yields CASSDGASADTQYF.

The V and J genes are TRBV10-3 and TRBJ2-6; the match to TRBD1 covers 7 bases. The CDR3 has 17 residues. Unmatched junction bases numbered 6, after V lost 4 bases and J lost 0 bases. The germline CDR1 and CDR2 sequences are ENHRY and SYGVKD. The CDR3 loop is CAISVDRASSGANVLTF. The CDR3 DNA follows: TGTGCCATCAGTGTTGACAGGGCAAGCTCTGGGGCCAACGTCCTGACTTTC.

Remarks on this clone: In the same sample, other DNA sequences code for this CDR3. The rearrangement joins TRBV5-1 to TRBJ2-3; a weak D match, TRBD2 (6 bases). V lost 2 bases, J lost 0 bases, and 7 bases lay in between. CDR3 length: 14 amino acids. From germline, CDR1 is SGHRS and CDR2 YFSETQ. The chain's CDR3 is CASSFSGSTDTQYF. In DNA, the CDR3 is TGCGCCAGCAGCTTTAGCGGTAGCACAGATACGCAGTATTTT.

The V call is TRBV29-1, the J call TRBJ1-5, with unresolved D. The CDR3 runs to 13 residues. The germline V gene encodes CDR1 SQVTM and CDR2 ANQGSEA. The V gene lost 4 bases and the J gene lost 4 bases, with 11 bases spanning the gap. CDR3 in amino acids: CSVVVQINQPQHF. As DNA, the CDR3 is TGCAGCGTTGTTGTACAAATAAATCAGCCCCAGCATTTT.

A few counts support this clone. The rearrangement uses TRBV19 and TRBJ2-4; no reliable D call. V lost 8 bases and J 3 bases, leaving 14 bases between the germline ends. CDR3 length: 14 residues. Germline assignment: CDR1 LNHDA and CDR2 SQIVND (reference sequence). CDR3 coding DNA: TGTGCCAGTGCCGTGGACCCAAGCAAAAACATTCAGTACTTC. This translates into CASAVDPSKNIQYF.

The rearrangement uses TRBV9 and TRBJ1-2; 7 bases are shared with TRBD1. Per germline, CDR1 SGDLS and CDR2 YYNGEE. The CDR3 has 16 residues. J gave up 4 bases and V 4 bases, and 13 bases lay outside the gene matches. For the CDR3, the DNA is TGTGCCAGCAGCACCCCCATCGACAGGGCCGGCTATGGCTACACCTTC. This translates into CASSTPIDRAGYGYTF. Complete variable domain (other parts from reference TRBV9 and TRBJ1-2): DSGVTQTPKHLITATGQRVTLRCSPRSGDLSVYWYQQSLDQGLQFLIQYYNGEERAKGNILERFSAQQFPDLHSELNLSSLELGDSALYFCASSTPIDRAGYGYTFGSGTRLTVV.

V is TRBV2 and J is TRBJ2-1; 8 bases match TRBD1. The CDR3 sequence is 15 residues long. V was clipped by 3 bases and J by 9 bases; unmatched bases: 10. CDR1 SNHLY and CDR2 FYNNEI come from the germline V gene. The chain's CDR3 is CASSESQGASSEQFF. CDR3 DNA: TGTGCCAGCAGTGAGTCTCAGGGGGCGTCCAGTGAGCAGTTCTTC.

The chain combines TRBV6-5 with TRBJ1-5; D gene unclear. With 5 bases removed from V and 2 bases from J, the gap between germline ends came to 7 bases. CDR1 and CDR2 from the germline V gene are MNHEY and SVGAGI. The CDR3 consists of 13 residues. The CDR3, as DNA: TGTGCCAGCAGTCCCTACGGCAATCAGCCCCAGCATTTT. Protein: CASSPYGNQPQHF.

About this clone: A junction boundary mismatches the germline segment, possibly from a read error. This chain uses TRBV7-7 with TRBJ2-3; D is unresolved. The germline CDR1 and CDR2 sequences are SSHAT and FNYEAQ (reference sequence). This CDR3 spans 14 amino acids. In nucleotides, the CDR3 is TGTGCTAGCAGCTTAGATCTTTGGGGAGATACGCAGTATTTT. This sequence encodes CASSLDLWGDTQYF.